This T cell receptor (beta chain) was retrieved from a study of response to subunit inactivated influenza vaccine. TCRdb re-called the RT-PCR reads through MiXCR, storing one row per CDR3 protein. The sample includes 700,000 to 800,000 distinct CDR3 sequences, less than 20% seen only once; the top ten take about 11%. This clonotype has just a few counts. Its antigen is currently unknown. The V gene's germline CDR1 is SGHAT and CDR2 FQNNGV. CDR3 length: 18 residues. V dropped 6 bases and J dropped 0; count of bases not matched to a gene: 12. Study-level points and caveats: Each seasonal influenza vaccination recruits few new T cells, the authors suggested.

The specimen was PBMCs from blood, collected roughly 5 days after vaccination. This TCR came from a man aged 45-65 years who received an inactivated influenza vaccine. The chain employs TRBV11-2 and TRBJ2-7; TRBD2 agrees at 12 bases. The CDR3 DNA follows: TGTGCCAGCAGTTTTCTCCTAGCGGGAGGGAGGAGCTCCTACGAGCAGTACTTC. This codes for CASSFLLAGGRSSYEQYF.